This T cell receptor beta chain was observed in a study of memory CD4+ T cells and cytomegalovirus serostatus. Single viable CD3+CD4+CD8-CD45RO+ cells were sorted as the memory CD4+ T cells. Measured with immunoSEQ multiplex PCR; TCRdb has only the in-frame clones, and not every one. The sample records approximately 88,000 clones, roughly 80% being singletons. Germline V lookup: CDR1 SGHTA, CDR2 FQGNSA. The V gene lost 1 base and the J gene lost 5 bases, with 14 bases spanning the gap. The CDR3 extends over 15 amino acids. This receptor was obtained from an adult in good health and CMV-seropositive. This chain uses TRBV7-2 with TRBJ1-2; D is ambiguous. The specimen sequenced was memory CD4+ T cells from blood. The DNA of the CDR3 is TGTGCCAGCAGCTTAGAGGTGGGGTTCGGATATGGCTACACCTTC. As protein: CASSLEVGFGYGYTF.